The rows below give T cell receptor beta chains drawn from one sample of a study of T cells after yellow fever vaccination. TCRdb independently ran MiXCR on the 5' RACE reads; one entry per CDR3 protein. Of under 700,000 distinct CDR3 sequences in the sample, around a sixth were seen once. Sequences were derived from PBMCs, sampled less than 6 days after the first yellow fever vaccination. These receptors all stem from a man aged 18 to 29 who received the YFV17D yellow fever vaccine. Each CDR3 is given with its conserved first and last residue. D genes are given only for firm matches. Only some rows state a clone size, as once, few, many or a class for expanded clones.

v_gene,j_gene,d_gene,abundance,CDR3nt,CDR3aa
TRBV5-1,TRBJ2-7,NA,many,TGCGCCAGCAGCTGGCAACGGCCGGACGAGCAGTACTTC,CASSWQRPDEQYF
TRBV5-4,TRBJ1-1,NA,NA,TGTGCCAGCAGCTTGGTAGGCTTGGAGTGGACTGAAGCTTTCTTT,CASSLVGLEWTEAFF
TRBV20-1,TRBJ2-7,TRBD2,few,TGCAGTGCTATGATAGGACTAGCGGGGGACCGCTACGAGCAGTACTTC,CSAMIGLAGDRYEQYF
TRBV5-1,TRBJ2-6,TRBD1,NA,TGCGCCAGCAGATATGGGACAGGGGGCTCTGGGGCCAACGTCCTGACTTTC,CASRYGTGGSGANVLTF
TRBV6-1,TRBJ2-3,TRBD1,once,TGTGCCAGCCGAGAGGCGAAGACAGGGGCAGATACGCAGTATTTT,CASREAKTGADTQYF
TRBV5-1,TRBJ1-1,TRBD1,NA,TGCGCCAGCAGCTACCCGGGACAGGGGGAATATACTGAAGCTTTCTTT,CASSYPGQGEYTEAFF
TRBV15,TRBJ2-1,TRBD2,few,TGTGCCACCAGACTCGGGGGAGGGGTGCATGAGCAGTTCTTC,CATRLGGGVHEQFF
TRBV12-3/TRBV12-4,TRBJ2-3,TRBD2,few,TGTGCCAGCAGTACCCGGACTAGCGGGGGGGCCCTGCGCACAGATACGCAGTATTTT,CASSTRTSGGALRTDTQYF
TRBV12-5,TRBJ2-5,TRBD2,many,TGTGCTAGTGGTCAACTAGCGGGGGGAATAAATGAAGAGAGCCAGTACTTC,CASGQLAGGINEESQYF
TRBV7-2,TRBJ2-1,TRBD2,few,TGTGCCAGCAGCTTAGCTGGCGGGGGGAACTACAATGAGCAGTTCTTC,CASSLAGGGNYNEQFF
TRBV6-2/TRBV6-3,TRBJ2-5,NA,NA,TGTGCCAGCAGTGCGGGACAGCTGCAAGAGACCCAGTACTTC,CASSAGQLQETQYF
TRBV6-5,TRBJ2-3,NA,once,TGTGCCAGCAGTTACTCGTTTTTCGCAGATACGCAGTATTTT,CASSYSFFADTQYF
TRBV11-1,TRBJ2-6,TRBD1,few,TGTGCCAGCACCAAAGGTTGGGACAGGGGCTTTGGGGCCAACGTCCTGACTTTC,CASTKGWDRGFGANVLTF
TRBV5-1,TRBJ2-5,TRBD1,few,TGCGCCAGCAGCTTACCGGGACAGGGGGAGGCGACCCAGTACTTC,CASSLPGQGEATQYF
TRBV5-4,TRBJ1-1,TRBD1,NA,TGTGCCAGCAGCCCAGGACCAGGGGGCGCCGGCACTGAAGCTTTCTTT,CASSPGPGGAGTEAFF
TRBV11-1,TRBJ1-1,NA,NA,TGTGCCAGCAGCGCGGGACGGATGAACACTGAAGCTTTCTTT,CASSAGRMNTEAFF
TRBV10-1,TRBJ2-1,NA,NA,TGCGCCAGCAGCGCCTCGGGGCCGAATGAGCAGTTCTTC,CASSASGPNEQFF
TRBV3-1,TRBJ2-4,NA,few,TGTGCCAGCAGCCAAGGGTTGCCGCAGTACTTC,CASSQGLPQYF
TRBV2,TRBJ1-3,NA,NA,TGTGCCAGCAGTGAATCGTCGTTCTCTGGAAACACCATATATTTT,CASSESSFSGNTIYF
TRBV30,TRBJ2-4,NA,many,TGTGCCTGGAGCCCGGGAGACCCCGAGGACATTCAGTACTTC,CAWSPGDPEDIQYF
TRBV6-2/TRBV6-3,TRBJ2-7,NA,few,TGTGCCAGCAGTTGGACAGCGAAAGAGCAGTACTTC,CASSWTAKEQYF
TRBV15,TRBJ1-2,TRBD1,NA,TGTGCCACCAGCAGAGACCAGGGGGCATACTATGGCTACACCTTC,CATSRDQGAYYGYTF
TRBV5-4,TRBJ1-1,NA,NA,TGTGCCAGCAGCATTTTTATAAGGCGCACTGAAGCTTTCTTT,CASSIFIRRTEAFF
TRBV6-1,TRBJ2-3,NA,NA,TGTGCCAGCATTGCGGCGGCCCGGACGCAGTATTTT,CASIAAARTQYF
TRBV19,TRBJ2-3,NA,NA,TGTGCCAGTAGTATACTAGAGCCCACAGATACGCAGTATTTT,CASSILEPTDTQYF
TRBV18,TRBJ2-2,NA,NA,TGTGCCAGCTCACCAGCACTAACAGAGAACACCGGGGAGCTGTTTTTT,CASSPALTENTGELFF
TRBV4-3,TRBJ1-1,TRBD1,NA,TGCGCCAGCAGCCAAAAGAGGGGGACAGCGAACACTGAAGCTTTCTTT,CASSQKRGTANTEAFF
TRBV5-1,TRBJ2-7,TRBD2,NA,TGCGCCAGCAGGACTAGCGGGGACTCCTACGAGCAGTACTTC,CASRTSGDSYEQYF
TRBV27,TRBJ2-1,NA,NA,TGTGCCAGCAGTTTAAGGGACGGTGGACTTGATGAGCAGTTCTTC,CASSLRDGGLDEQFF
TRBV2,TRBJ1-1,NA,NA,TGTGCCAGCGTGGCAGGGTTGAACACTGAAGCTTTCTTT,CASVAGLNTEAFF
TRBV12-3/TRBV12-4,TRBJ1-2,NA,few,TGTGCCAGCATCCTAAACTGGGGCTATGGCTACACCTTC,CASILNWGYGYTF
TRBV7-2,TRBJ1-5,NA,few,TGTGCCAGCAGCTTAAACCAATGGGCAGGACACAATCAGCCCCAGCATTTT,CASSLNQWAGHNQPQHF
TRBV5-6,TRBJ2-1,NA,NA,TGTGCCAGCAGCGGGGGTACGAAGAGATCCAATGAGCAGTTCTTC,CASSGGTKRSNEQFF
TRBV5-1,TRBJ1-2,NA,NA,TGCGCCAGCAGCGTTCAGATAGATCTCTATGGCTACACCTTC,CASSVQIDLYGYTF
TRBV5-6,TRBJ2-1,NA,NA,TGTGCCAGCAGCTTGTTTCAGGATCGGTTCTTC,CASSLFQDRFF
TRBV10-3,TRBJ2-7,NA,NA,TGTGCCATCAGCAGGGACGGCCCCTACGAGCAGTACTTC,CAISRDGPYEQYF
TRBV4-2,TRBJ1-5,TRBD1,few,TGTGCCAGCAGCCAAGCTGATACAGGGGACAGGAGCAATCAGCCCCAGCATTTT,CASSQADTGDRSNQPQHF
TRBV2,TRBJ1-2,NA,few,TGTGCCAGCAGCGCTCAGGGGAACGGCTACACCTTC,CASSAQGNGYTF
TRBV25-1,TRBJ2-4,TRBD1,few,TGTGCCAGCAGTGAAGCGGGACAGGGATCCAAAAACATTCAGTACTTC,CASSEAGQGSKNIQYF
TRBV20-1,TRBJ1-1,NA,few,TGCAGTGCTAGCCGAGTGAACACTGAAGCTTTCTTT,CSASRVNTEAFF
TRBV5-5,TRBJ1-1,TRBD1,many,TGTGCCAGCAGCTCCACCGGGACAGGGAACACTGAAGCTTTCTTT,CASSSTGTGNTEAFF
TRBV6-6,TRBJ1-1,NA,few,TGTGCCAGCAGTTACGGGAGGGCCGCTGAAGCTTTCTTT,CASSYGRAAEAFF
TRBV5-1,TRBJ1-2,NA,NA,TGCGCCAGCAGCTTGGGAGGCAGCACTAACTATGGCTACACCTTC,CASSLGGSTNYGYTF
TRBV7-2,TRBJ2-2,NA,few,TGTGCCAGCAGCCCCCAAGCACTGGTGAACACCGGGGAGCTGTTTTTT,CASSPQALVNTGELFF
TRBV6-2/TRBV6-3,TRBJ2-1,NA,NA,TGTGCCAGCAGAGTAGGAGGTCGGAATGAGCAGTTCTTC,CASRVGGRNEQFF
TRBV4-1,TRBJ2-1,NA,NA,TGCGCCAGCAGCCAAGATCCTGACAATGAGCAGTTCTTC,CASSQDPDNEQFF
TRBV9,TRBJ1-6,NA,NA,TGTGCCAGCAGCGCAGTAGGGACTGGAAATTCACCCCTCCACTTT,CASSAVGTGNSPLHF
TRBV9,TRBJ2-5,TRBD1,many,TGTGCCAGCAGCGTATGGGGGACAGGAGAGACCCAGTACTTC,CASSVWGTGETQYF
TRBV19,TRBJ1-5,NA,NA,TGTGCCAGTAGTATTTTGGGTGCCGAACAGCATTTT,CASSILGAEQHF